The present T cell receptor (beta chain) was sequenced within a study of cytomegalovirus exposure and HLA in healthy donors. Study details: Across some 400 genotyped donors, more than 75% landed in the Caucasian-associated ancestry cluster.

For this clone: Antigen: not known.

The study, taken as a whole, reports: Sequencing artifact likely explains a cluster of highly shared sequence variants. According to the study, 150 to 200 TCR beta chains were cytomegalovirus-associated.

V was trimmed by 6 bases and J by 6 bases, leaving 12 bases between them. The CDR3 contains 12 residues. From germline, CDR1 is MNHNY and CDR2 SVGAGI (reference sequence). The PCR contained 60 Vbeta and 13 Jbeta primers. The assay was immunoSEQ multiplex PCR, and TCRdb's table has in-frame clones only and misses some. The sample has around 150,000 clones; approximately 76% are singletons. This chain joins TRBV6-6 and TRBJ2-7, with D perhaps matching TRBD1 (6 bases). Sequenced input: PBMCs. The sequence derives from a man in his 60s in good health and CMV-seronegative. The CDR3 region is CASSIQGTEQYF. CDR3 nucleotides: TGTGCCAGCAGCATACAGGGTACCGAGCAGTACTTC.